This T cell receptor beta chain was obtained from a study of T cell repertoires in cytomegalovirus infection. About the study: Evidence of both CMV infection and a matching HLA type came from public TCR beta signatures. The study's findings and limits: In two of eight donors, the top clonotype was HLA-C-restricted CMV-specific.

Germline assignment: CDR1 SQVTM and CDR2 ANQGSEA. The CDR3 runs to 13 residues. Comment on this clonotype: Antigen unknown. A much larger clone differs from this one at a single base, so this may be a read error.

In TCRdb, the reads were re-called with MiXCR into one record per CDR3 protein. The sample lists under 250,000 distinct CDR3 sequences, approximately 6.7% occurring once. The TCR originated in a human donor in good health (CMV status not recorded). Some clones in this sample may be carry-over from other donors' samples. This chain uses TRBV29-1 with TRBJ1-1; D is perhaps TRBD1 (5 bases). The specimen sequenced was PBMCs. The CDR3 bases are TGCAGCGTTGCGGGCAGGGAGGACACTGAATCTTTCTTT. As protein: CSVAGREDTESFF. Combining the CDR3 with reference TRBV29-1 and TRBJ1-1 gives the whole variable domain SAVISQKPSRDICQRGTSLTIQCQVDSQVTMMFWYRQQPGQSLTLIATANQGSEATYESGFVIDKFPISRPNLTFSTLTVSNMSPEDSSIYLCSVAGREDTESFFGQGTRLTVV.